A selection of T cell receptor beta chains follows, all from one sample in a study of CD8 T cells in ankylosing spondylitis. TCRdb passed the 5' RACE reads through MiXCR, listing each CDR3 protein once. The sample consists of about 140,000 distinct CDR3 sequences, roughly 8% of them appearing once. Sequenced: synovial fluid, either unsorted or a sorted T cell fraction (not recorded which). These receptor sequences come from a male donor with ankylosing spondylitis. The CDR3 runs from the conserved cysteine through the conserved F or W. The order of the fields is V gene, J gene, clone size, D gene, CDR3 DNA, CDR3 protein. D genes are given only for firm matches. Clone size is not always given. Where it is, it says once, few, many or a class for expanded clones.

V: TRBV6-2/TRBV6-3
J: TRBJ2-2
size: NA
D: NA
DNA: TGTGCCAGCTTTCGACGCCCGGAGCTGTTTTTT
CDR3: CASFRRPELFF

V: TRBV5-6
J: TRBJ1-4
size: many
D: TRBD1
DNA: TGTGCCAGCAGCTTTAACGAGGGCTGGGACAGCCGCGAAAAACTGTTTTTT
CDR3: CASSFNEGWDSREKLFF

V: TRBV11-1
J: TRBJ2-1
size: few
D: TRBD2
DNA: TGTGCCAGCAGCTTAGCGCAAGCGGGAGGGCCCTATGAGCAGTTCTTC
CDR3: CASSLAQAGGPYEQFF

V: TRBV20-1
J: TRBJ2-5
size: few
D: NA
DNA: TGCAGTGCTCGGGGCAAGGAGACCCAGTACTTC
CDR3: CSARGKETQYF

V: TRBV9
J: TRBJ2-5
size: many
D: NA
DNA: TGTGCCAGCTCAGTGGGTGGGAATAACCAAGAGACCCAGTACTTC
CDR3: CASSVGGNNQETQYF

V: TRBV18
J: TRBJ1-2
size: few
D: NA
DNA: TGTGCCAGCTCACCACTTAAATCAGCAGGGTGGTATGGCTACACCTTC
CDR3: CASSPLKSAGWYGYTF

V: TRBV18
J: TRBJ1-1
size: NA
D: NA
DNA: TGTGCCAGCTCACCTTCACACAACACTGAAGCTTTCTTT
CDR3: CASSPSHNTEAFF

V: TRBV9
J: TRBJ2-3
size: many
D: NA
DNA: TGTGCCAGCGGCCCCCAGGGTCCAGATACGCAGTATTTT
CDR3: CASGPQGPDTQYF

V: TRBV29-1
J: TRBJ2-3
size: few
D: TRBD2
DNA: TGCAGCGTCCTCATAGCGGGGGGAAGCACAGATACGCAGTATTTT
CDR3: CSVLIAGGSTDTQYF

V: TRBV3-1
J: TRBJ2-1
size: NA
D: NA
DNA: TGTGCCAGCAGCCAAGCGGAGAGGAGAAACTACAATGAGCAGTTCTTC
CDR3: CASSQAERRNYNEQFF

V: TRBV27
J: TRBJ1-2
size: many
D: NA
DNA: TGTGCCAGCAGTAACAGGGATACAAACTATGGCTACACCTTC
CDR3: CASSNRDTNYGYTF

V: TRBV4-2
J: TRBJ1-2
size: many
D: NA
DNA: TGTGCCAGCAGCCAAAAGGGTACATCGGACTATGGCTACACCTTC
CDR3: CASSQKGTSDYGYTF

V: TRBV9
J: TRBJ1-2
size: many
D: NA
DNA: TGTGCCAGCAGCGTGGGGGGGACGAACTATGGCTACACCTTC
CDR3: CASSVGGTNYGYTF

V: TRBV6-5
J: TRBJ2-7
size: many
D: TRBD1
DNA: TGTGCCAGCAGTTACTCGGACAGGGTCTACGAGCAGTACTTC
CDR3: CASSYSDRVYEQYF

V: TRBV20-1
J: TRBJ2-3
size: NA
D: TRBD1
DNA: TGCAGTGCCCGGGTGAGGCAGGGGGTGCAGTATTTT
CDR3: CSARVRQGVQYF

V: TRBV20-1
J: TRBJ1-2
size: many
D: NA
DNA: TGCAGTGCTAGCAGAAATAACTATGGCTACACCTTC
CDR3: CSASRNNYGYTF

V: TRBV5-4
J: TRBJ2-3
size: NA
D: TRBD2
DNA: TGTGCCAGCAGCTTGCGGATCTCGACTAGCGGGGCGATGGATACGCAGTATTTT
CDR3: CASSLRISTSGAMDTQYF

V: TRBV13
J: TRBJ2-7
size: many
D: TRBD2
DNA: TGTGCCAGCAGTCGGAAAGCGGGAGCTTACGAGCAGTACTTC
CDR3: CASSRKAGAYEQYF

V: TRBV5-1
J: TRBJ1-2
size: many
D: NA
DNA: TGCGCCAGCAGCTTGGGGACGGGCGAGTATGGCTACACCTTC
CDR3: CASSLGTGEYGYTF

V: TRBV25-1
J: TRBJ2-2
size: NA
D: TRBD2
DNA: TGTGCCAGCAGTGCCGGGGGGGGAACCGGGGAGCTGTTTTTT
CDR3: CASSAGGGTGELFF

V: TRBV12-3/TRBV12-4
J: TRBJ1-2
size: many
D: NA
DNA: TGTGCCAGCAGTTTGGAGGGGTCGGGCTATGGCTACACCTTC
CDR3: CASSLEGSGYGYTF

V: TRBV11-2
J: TRBJ2-1
size: few
D: NA
DNA: TGTGCCAGCAGCTTACCCCGGCAGAGCTCCTACAATGAGCAGTTCTTC
CDR3: CASSLPRQSSYNEQFF

V: TRBV27
J: TRBJ1-1
size: NA
D: NA
DNA: TGTGCCAGCAAACTGGAAAACAGGATGAACACTGAAGCTTTCTTT
CDR3: CASKLENRMNTEAFF

V: TRBV5-1
J: TRBJ2-5
size: many
D: NA
DNA: TGCGCCAGCAGCGTAGGGGTACAAGAGACCCAGTACTTC
CDR3: CASSVGVQETQYF

V: TRBV2
J: TRBJ2-3
size: many
D: TRBD1
DNA: TGTGCCAGAAGTGACGGCAGGGACAGGACAGATACGCAGTATTTT
CDR3: CARSDGRDRTDTQYF

V: TRBV7-2
J: TRBJ2-7
size: many
D: NA
DNA: TGTGCCAGCAGCTTAGCGCAGGGCGCCGAGCAGTACTTC
CDR3: CASSLAQGAEQYF

V: TRBV5-1
J: TRBJ1-6
size: many
D: NA
DNA: TGCGCCAGCAGCTTGGACCCCAGAGGGAATTCACCCCTCCACTTT
CDR3: CASSLDPRGNSPLHF

V: TRBV3-1
J: TRBJ2-2
size: NA
D: NA
DNA: TGTGCCAGCAGCCAGCAAGTGAACACCGGGGAGCTGTTTTTT
CDR3: CASSQQVNTGELFF

V: TRBV2
J: TRBJ2-3
size: few
D: NA
DNA: TGTGCCAGCAGACCGGGAGATACGCAGTATTTT
CDR3: CASRPGDTQYF

V: TRBV20-1
J: TRBJ2-3
size: NA
D: NA
DNA: TGCAGTGCTCCTCCGAGTAGCGGCCCCCTGGGGACAGATACGCAGTATTTT
CDR3: CSAPPSSGPLGTDTQYF

V: TRBV11-1
J: TRBJ2-2
size: many
D: TRBD2
DNA: TGTGCCAGCAGCCCCCTTTCGAGTCGAGCGGGGATCACCGGGGAGCTGTTTTTT
CDR3: CASSPLSSRAGITGELFF

V: TRBV18
J: TRBJ2-1
size: NA
D: NA
DNA: TGTGCCAGCTCACCCGGGACCAACAATGAGCAGTTCTTC
CDR3: CASSPGTNNEQFF

V: TRBV20-1
J: TRBJ1-1
size: many
D: NA
DNA: TGCAGTGCTAGTGGTATGAACACTGAAGCTTTCTTT
CDR3: CSASGMNTEAFF

V: TRBV7-2
J: TRBJ1-2
size: few
D: NA
DNA: TGTGCCAGCAGCCGGGGCCCAGGGGAGGCGGTCTATGGCTACACCTTC
CDR3: CASSRGPGEAVYGYTF

V: TRBV29-1
J: TRBJ2-4
size: few
D: NA
DNA: TGCAGCGTAGCAGGGTTAGCCAAAAACATTCAGTACTTC
CDR3: CSVAGLAKNIQYF

V: TRBV20-1
J: TRBJ2-7
size: few
D: NA
DNA: TGCAGTGCTAGTCAAAAGGGGCGGGTCTACGAGCAGTACTTC
CDR3: CSASQKGRVYEQYF

V: TRBV5-1
J: TRBJ1-3
size: many
D: NA
DNA: TGCGCCAGCAGCTTGGGAGGGGAAAACACCATATATTTT
CDR3: CASSLGGENTIYF

V: TRBV7-2
J: TRBJ1-2
size: many
D: TRBD1
DNA: TGTGCCAGCAGTTACTCCGCCGGGACAGCTAACTATGGCTACACCTTC
CDR3: CASSYSAGTANYGYTF

V: TRBV12-3/TRBV12-4
J: TRBJ2-1
size: NA
D: NA
DNA: TGTGCCAGCAGTCGGGGGCCTTACAATGAGCAGTTCTTC
CDR3: CASSRGPYNEQFF

V: TRBV28
J: TRBJ2-3
size: few
D: NA
DNA: TGTGCCAGCACCGAAGGGGCTGGGGCGGAGTCGGTAGATACGCAGTATTTT
CDR3: CASTEGAGAESVDTQYF

V: TRBV5-1
J: TRBJ2-2
size: many
D: TRBD2
DNA: TGCGCCAGCAGCTTGGAGGGACTAGCTACCGGGGAGCTGTTTTTT
CDR3: CASSLEGLATGELFF

V: TRBV28
J: TRBJ2-7
size: many
D: NA
DNA: TGTGCCAGCAGCCGACCCCAGGACCCCGGGGTGTTC
CDR3: CASSRPQDPGVF

V: TRBV29-1
J: TRBJ2-1
size: NA
D: NA
DNA: TGCAGCGTTGAACAACCGGGACTCATCTCCTACAATGAGCAGTTCTTC
CDR3: CSVEQPGLISYNEQFF

V: TRBV6-5
J: TRBJ1-5
size: NA
D: NA
DNA: TGTGCCAGCAGTTCGGGACTCCTTGGGCCCCAGCATTTT
CDR3: CASSSGLLGPQHF

V: TRBV15
J: TRBJ2-1
size: many
D: TRBD2
DNA: TGTGCCACCAGCAGAGAGCGGGAGGGCTACAATGAGCAGTTCTTC
CDR3: CATSREREGYNEQFF

V: TRBV4-2
J: TRBJ2-1
size: NA
D: NA
DNA: TGTGCCAGCAGCCAAGGGGCGAGCTCCTACAATGAGCAGTTCTTC
CDR3: CASSQGASSYNEQFF

V: TRBV5-1
J: TRBJ1-3
size: many
D: NA
DNA: TGCGCCAGCAGCTCTAATGATCTCCCGGAAGGAAACACCATATATTTT
CDR3: CASSSNDLPEGNTIYF

V: TRBV7-2
J: TRBJ1-1
size: many
D: NA
DNA: TGTGCCAGCAGCAGACAGTCCGCGAACACTGAAGCTTTCTTT
CDR3: CASSRQSANTEAFF

V: TRBV12-3/TRBV12-4
J: TRBJ1-2
size: many
D: NA
DNA: TGTGCCAGCAGTAAGGACAGACACTATGGCTACACCTTC
CDR3: CASSKDRHYGYTF

V: TRBV3-1
J: TRBJ1-1
size: NA
D: TRBD1
DNA: TGTGCCAGCAGCCGACAGGGAGAAACTGAAGCTTTCTTT
CDR3: CASSRQGETEAFF

V: TRBV5-1
J: TRBJ2-3
size: many
D: NA
DNA: TGCGCCAGCAGCGCCCCTACAGATACGCAGTATTTT
CDR3: CASSAPTDTQYF

V: TRBV25-1
J: TRBJ2-2
size: few
D: TRBD1
DNA: TGTGCCAGCAGTGAAACCGGACAGGGAGGTACCGGGGAGCTGTTTTTT
CDR3: CASSETGQGGTGELFF

V: TRBV6-5
J: TRBJ2-1
size: NA
D: TRBD2
DNA: TGTGCCAGCAGTTTTAGCGGGGGGGGCTACAATGAGCAGTTCTTC
CDR3: CASSFSGGGYNEQFF